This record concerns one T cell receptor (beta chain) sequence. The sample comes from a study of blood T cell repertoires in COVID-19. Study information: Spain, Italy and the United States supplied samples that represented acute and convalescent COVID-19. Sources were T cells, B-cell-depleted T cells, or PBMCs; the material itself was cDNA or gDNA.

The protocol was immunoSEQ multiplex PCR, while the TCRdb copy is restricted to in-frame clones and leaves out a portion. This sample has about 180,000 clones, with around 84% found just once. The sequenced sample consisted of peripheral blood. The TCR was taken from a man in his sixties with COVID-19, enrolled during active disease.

The CDR3 here is CASSILPGTGGYYGYTF. Here the CDR3 DNA reads TGTGCCAGTAGTATTCTTCCTGGGACAGGGGGTTACTATGGCTACACCTTC. The chain couples TRBV19 to TRBJ1-2; TRBD1 matches 11 bases. The CDR3 covers 17 residues. Germline CDR1 reads LNHDA; CDR2 reads SQIVND (reference sequence). V lost 3 bases, J lost 3 bases, and 9 bases stayed unmatched.